This TCR beta chain emerged from a study of blood T cell repertoires in COVID-19 (dated by TCRdb to the early 2020s). Regarding the research as a whole: Samples from collaborators originated in the United States, Italy and Spain and spanned both the acute and convalescent phases of COVID-19. The material from the prospective study consisted of cDNA or gDNA derived from T cells, B-cell-depleted T cells, or PBMCs. The dataset comprised deeply sampled blood TCRbeta repertoires from subjects exposed to, actively infected with, or recovered from COVID-19. The repertoires were released in a freely available public database intended as a resource for research on the immune response to SARS-CoV-2. Samples came from the ongoing ImmuneRACE study (first 160 participants) plus 1,254 subjects from 6 global collaborators. Sample metadata almost always included a de-identified subject ID, COVID-19 status, age in years and sex. HLA class I and class II types, where available, came from metadata supplied by the sample provider rather than from assay-based typing. Overall study results and their limits: The amount of clinical and demographic metadata varied by source and participant and was provided uncurated.

The germline V and J ends show losses of 3 bases and 5 bases respectively, and no gene match explains 18 bases of the junction. CDR1 and CDR2 were assigned from the germline V gene as SQVTM and ANQGSEA. The CDR3 measures 17 amino acids from cysteine to phenylalanine. Of the read, only the CDR3 DNA is kept; its 51 bases are in frame from base 1. Note on this clone: Which antigen it targets is not known. There are no base qualities to consult, and no much larger clone falls within one base.

The collaborating institutions used their own protocols to collect whole blood in K2EDTA tubes. For TCRbeta analysis, collaborators shipped samples in one of three forms: frozen whole blood, isolated PBMCs, or DNA extracted from either of those sample types. TCRbeta CDR3 regions were amplified from genomic DNA using the immunoSEQ Assay, a bias-controlled multiplex PCR. Per the authors' processing: The number of nucleated cells in each sample was estimated from the amplification of reference gene primers within the assay. Sequence reads were collapsed and filtered to measure the absolute abundance of every unique TCRbeta CDR3 rearrangement. For each sample, productive Simpson clonality was calculated as the square root of Simpson's diversity index over productive rearrangements. The clones in this table, taken by TCRdb from immuneACCESS, are in-frame only. Not every clone is retained; where verified, under half of the shortfall comes from an unresolved V gene, and the cause of the rest is unknown. V, J and clone size are taken as reported in that table, and D and trimming were inferred from the DNA itself. This sample comprises about 40,000 clones, 88% of them detected only once. The ten most abundant clones make up 2% to 2.5% of the sample.

The specimen was peripheral blood. Recombination linked TRBV29-1 to TRBJ1-2; 7 middle bases align to TRBD1. The source is a human donor in a cohort sampled during active COVID-19. The DNA is as follows: TGCAGCGTTGACAGGTTTGGGGGACAGTCCTTTGGATATGGCTACACCTTC. This encodes CSVDRFGGQSFGYGYTF.